Listed below are T cell receptor beta chains from one sample, sequenced in a study of tumor-infiltrating lymphocytes in primary liver carcinoma. TCRdb re-analysed the multiplex PCR reads in MiXCR, keeping a single row per CDR3 protein. The sample holds fewer than 70,000 distinct CDR3 sequences; 55% to 75% are singletons and the top ten take around 50%. The sequencing sample was made of liver tumor tissue from sampling region 2. The source of these receptors is a man between 35 and 55 years old with primary liver carcinoma and hepatitis B virus infection. Both conserved end residues are part of each CDR3. A D gene is named only where the DNA matches it firmly. Rows may omit the clone size; those that give it use once, few, many or a size class.

v_gene	j_gene	d_gene	abundance	CDR3aa	CDR3nt
TRBV11-2	TRBJ2-3	TRBD1	few	CASSLDREVDTQYF	TGTGCCAGCAGCTTGGACAGGGAGGTAGATACGCAGTATTTT
TRBV30	TRBJ2-1	.	.	CAWRRRGRSYNEQFF	TGTGCCTGGAGGCGGAGAGGAAGGTCCTACAATGAGCAGTTCTTC
TRBV28	TRBJ1-5	TRBD1	few	CASQGTGTRPFKSQHF	TGTGCCAGTCAGGGGACAGGGACGAGGCCATTTAAGTCCCAGCATTTT
TRBV29-1	TRBJ1-1	.	.	CSVEDRVTENTETFF	TGCAGCGTTGAAGATCGGGTGACAGAGAACACTGAAACTTTCTTT
TRBV5-6	TRBJ2-7	TRBD1	many	CASSLVGQGSYEQYF	TGTGCCAGCAGCTTGGTGGGACAGGGAAGTTACGAGCAGTACTTC
TRBV11-2	TRBJ2-6	.	once	CDSSMGGDKGISLSGANVLTF	TGTGACAGCAGCATGGGGGGAGACAAGGGCATTTCCCTCTCAGGGGCCAACGTCCTGACTTTC
TRBV29-1	TRBJ2-7	TRBD1	.	CSVQVTGVEGEQYF	TGCAGCGTACAAGTTACAGGGGTCGAAGGCGAGCAGTACTTC
TRBV11-2	TRBJ2-1	TRBD1	.	CASSSGTAAKDEQFF	TGTGCCAGCAGCTCGGGGACAGCGGCTAAAGATGAACAGTTCTTC
TRBV6-5	TRBJ1-5	.	medium-sized	CASSYGRNQPQHF	TGTGCCAGCAGTTACGGGAGGAATCAGCCCCAGCATTTT
TRBV6-6	TRBJ2-7	.	.	CASSYPEGGGEEQYF	TGTGCCAGTAGTTACCCCGAAGGGGGAGGAGAGGAGCAGTACTTC
TRBV5-1	TRBJ2-3	.	.	CASSTDTRDKQYF	TGCGCCAGCAGCACGGACACGAGAGATAAGCAGTATTTT
TRBV6-5	TRBJ2-7	.	.	CASSRTRGRGFYKQYF	TGTGCCAGCAGCCGCACCCGAGGACGGGGGTTCTACAAGCAGTACTTC
TRBV11-2	TRBJ2-5	.	.	CGSRQTPGGVKETQYF	TGTGGCAGCAGGCAAACTCCTGGCGGGGTGAAAGAGACTCAGTACTTC
TRBV6-1	TRBJ2-1	TRBD1	.	CASSEQQGAYNEQFF	TGTGCCAGCAGTGAACAACAGGGGGCCTACAATGAGCAGTTCTTC
TRBV19	TRBJ2-1	.	few	CASRGRTYNEQFF	TGTGCCAGTAGGGGTCGTACCTACAATGAGCAGTTCTTC
TRBV11-2	TRBJ1-4	.	.	CARSKTPGGTNEKVFF	TGCGCCAGAAGCAAGACTCCAGGAGGAACGAATGAAAAAGTGTTTTTT
TRBV6-5	TRBJ2-7	TRBD1	.	CASSVPQGAKQYF	TGTGCGAGCAGTGTTCCACAGGGGGCAAAGCAGTACTTC
TRBV4-2	TRBJ2-7	.	once	CASNQAPGPNYEQYF	TGTGCCAGCAACCAAGCCCCGGGACCAAACTACGAGCAGTACTTC
TRBV29-1	TRBJ2-1	TRBD2	.	CSAAGRGVYNEQFF	TGCAGCGCAGCGGGACGAGGGGTATACAATGAGCAGTTCTTC
TRBV10-2	TRBJ2-7	TRBD2	many	CASSAAGGSYEQYF	TGCGCCAGCAGTGCGGCGGGAGGCTCCTACGAGCAGTACTTC
TRBV30	TRBJ1-1	TRBD1	many	CAWSATTGNGEAFF	TGTGCCTGGAGCGCAACGACAGGGAATGGTGAAGCTTTCTTT
TRBV5-1	TRBJ1-2	.	.	CASRLDWNYGNTF	TGCGCCAGCAGGTTGGACTGGAACTATGGCAACACCTTC
TRBV5-1	TRBJ2-5	.	many	CASSLEASSLQETQYF	TGCGCCAGCAGCTTGGAAGCCAGTTCACTCCAAGAGACCCAGTACTTC
TRBV28	TRBJ2-1	TRBD2	.	CASSRVGGLAGDKRLYEQFF	TGTGCCAGCAGCCGGGTCGGGGGACTAGCGGGAGATAAAAGGTTATATGAGCAGTTCTTC
TRBV6-5	TRBJ1-2	TRBD1	.	CATSKLGGTGNYGYTF	TGTGCCACCAGTAAACTCGGGGGGACAGGCAACTATGGCTACACATTC
TRBV5-6	TRBJ2-7	.	.	CASSLTESEYDQYF	TGTGCCAGCAGTTTGACGGAGTCAGAATACGACCAGTACTTC
TRBV10-3	TRBJ2-5	TRBD1	once	CVISLDRVQETQYF	TGTGTCATCAGCCTCGACAGGGTCCAAGAGACCCAGTACTTC
TRBV7-8	TRBJ2-7	.	.	CVSSLGLVEGQYF	TGTGTCAGTAGTTTGGGCCTGGTGGAAGGGCAGTACTTC
TRBV29-1	TRBJ2-7	.	.	CSAKGLARDYEQYF	TGCAGCGCCAAGGGGCTAGCGAGAGATTACGAGCAGTACTTC
TRBV30	TRBJ2-1	.	few	CAWTIQGSYNEQFF	TGTGCCTGGACCATACAGGGCTCCTACAATGAGCAGTTCTTC